The clone carrying this T cell receptor beta chain turned up a few times. CDR1 is GTSNPN and CDR2 is SVGIG in the germline V gene (reference sequence). The CDR3 runs to 14 residues. V lost 2 bases and J lost 4, with 14 bases in between. Sequencing used immunoSEQ multiplex PCR; TCRdb keeps in-frame clones, though not all of them. Of about 120,000 clones listed, 85% to 90% are singletons. This sample was taken from a study of control samples from healthy donors and cancer patients. This chain links TRBV30 with TRBJ1-2; D gene unclear. Sequences were obtained from PBMCs. The origin of this receptor is a woman aged 50 to 60 with colorectal cancer. The CDR3 DNA reads as TGTGCCTGGAGTCGTTGGGGTTACGGCTATGGCTACACCTTC. Translating it yields CAWSRWGYGYGYTF.